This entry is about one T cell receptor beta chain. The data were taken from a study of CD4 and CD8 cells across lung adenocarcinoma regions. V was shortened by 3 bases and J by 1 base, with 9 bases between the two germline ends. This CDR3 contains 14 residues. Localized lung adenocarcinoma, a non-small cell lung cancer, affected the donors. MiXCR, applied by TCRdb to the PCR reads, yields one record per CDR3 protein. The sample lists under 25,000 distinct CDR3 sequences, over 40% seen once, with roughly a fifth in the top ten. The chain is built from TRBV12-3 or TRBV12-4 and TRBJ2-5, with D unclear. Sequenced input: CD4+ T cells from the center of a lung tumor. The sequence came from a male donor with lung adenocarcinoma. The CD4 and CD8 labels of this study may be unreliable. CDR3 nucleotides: TGTGCCAGCAGTTTGCCCTCTAGCCAAGAGACCCAGTACTTC. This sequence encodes CASSLPSSQETQYF.